These T cell receptor beta chains were read from a single sample in a study of shared clonotypes between healthy human individuals. Clones were sequenced by immunoSEQ multiplex PCR, and TCRdb holds only the in-frame ones, with some missing. The repertoire holds hundreds of thousands of clones, with 96% as singletons. The sequencing sample was made of naive CD8+ T cells sorted from blood. These receptors originate from a man aged 30-40 years in good health. The CDR3 runs from the conserved cysteine through the conserved F or W. D genes are given only for firm matches. Clone size is not always given. Where it is, it says once, few, many or a class for expanded clones.

V	D	J	size	DNA	CDR3
TRBV5-1	-	TRBJ2-7	-	TGCGCCAGCAGCATCATTGGGAGGGGGTCCTACGAGCAGTACTTC	CASSIIGRGSYEQYF
TRBV15	-	TRBJ1-4	-	TGTGCCACCAGCAGAGGCGGGGCAACTAATGAAAAACTGTTTTTT	CATSRGGATNEKLFF
TRBV2	TRBD1	TRBJ2-5	-	TGTGCCAGCAGCCCGGACAGGGCGAAAGAGACCCAGTACTTC	CASSPDRAKETQYF
TRBV6-5	-	TRBJ2-2	-	TGTGCCAGCAGTTACTCAACGGGAGTGAGCACCGGGGAGCTGTTTTTT	CASSYSTGVSTGELFF
TRBV29-1	-	TRBJ2-1	-	TGCAGCGCTCAGGGGATGACTAGTGAAACCGGCAGGGCCTACAATGAGCAGTTCTTC	CSAQGMTSETGRAYNEQFF
TRBV27	TRBD1	TRBJ1-2	-	TGTGCCAGCAGCGGACAGGGTTGGTACTATGGCTACACCTTC	CASSGQGWYYGYTF
TRBV11-2	TRBD1	TRBJ2-7	-	TGTGCCAGCAGCCCCCCGGGACAGTCCTACGAGCAGTACTTC	CASSPPGQSYEQYF
TRBV13	-	TRBJ2-3	-	TGTGCCAGCAGCTTAGAGCTCAGGGCAGATACGCAGTATTTT	CASSLELRADTQYF
TRBV5-1	-	TRBJ2-7	once	TGCGCCAGCAGCTCCTCGGACTCGACAATCTACGAGCAGTACTTC	CASSSSDSTIYEQYF
TRBV13	-	TRBJ2-1	-	TGTGCCAGCAGCTTTCGTGGCAATGAGCAGTTCTTC	CASSFRGNEQFF
TRBV7-9	-	TRBJ2-7	-	TGTGCCAGCAGCTTAGGTTCGGGGTACGAGCAGTACTTC	CASSLGSGYEQYF
TRBV10-2	-	TRBJ2-7	-	TGCGCCAGCAGTGAGGTCTACGAGCAGTACTTC	CASSEVYEQYF
TRBV6-4	-	TRBJ1-2	-	TGTGCCAGCAGTGCAGAGGGGTATGGCTACACCTTC	CASSAEGYGYTF
TRBV27	-	TRBJ2-2	-	TGTGCCAGCAGTTTAGACGCGTCGGGGGAGCTGTTTTTT	CASSLDASGELFF
TRBV9	-	TRBJ2-7	-	TGTGCCAGCAGCGTAGATGGGGTCCCCTACGAGCAGTACTTC	CASSVDGVPYEQYF
TRBV11-2	TRBD2	TRBJ2-1	-	TGTGCCAGCAGCTCCGGACTAGCGGGAAAAGGTGAGCAGTTCTTC	CASSSGLAGKGEQFF
TRBV5-1	TRBD1	TRBJ2-1	-	TGCGCCAGCAGCGTGACAGGGGGCAACTACAATGAGCAGTTCTTC	CASSVTGGNYNEQFF
TRBV9	TRBD2	TRBJ2-7	-	TGTGCCAGCAGCGTAGCTGACCTAGCGGGAGGCTACGAGCAGTACTTC	CASSVADLAGGYEQYF
TRBV15	TRBD1	TRBJ1-5	-	TGTGCCACCAGGACAGGGAATAGCAATCAGCCCCAGCATTTT	CATRTGNSNQPQHF
TRBV9	TRBD1	TRBJ1-2	once	TGTGCCAGCAGCCCATCGACAGGGACCTATGGCTACACCTTC	CASSPSTGTYGYTF
TRBV7-9	-	TRBJ2-5	-	TGTGCCAGCAGCCCTCAGACTGGCAGGGGGACCCAGTACTTC	CASSPQTGRGTQYF
TRBV5-1	TRBD2	TRBJ2-2	-	TGCGCCAGCAGCTCAAATCCGGGACTAGCGGCCACCGGGGAGCTGTTTTTT	CASSSNPGLAATGELFF
TRBV5-5	-	TRBJ2-1	-	TGTGCCAGCAGCGTACCGGGACAGGGAGCTAGCGGGAGCTCCTACAATGAGCAGTTCTTC	CASSVPGQGASGSSYNEQFF
TRBV7-9	-	TRBJ2-3	-	TGTGCCAGCAGCCCCGACCCCTTCGTAGATCGGGATACGCAGTATTTT	CASSPDPFVDRDTQYF
TRBV4-3	-	TRBJ1-4	-	TGCGCCAGCAGCCAAGAGATTACTACAATACTGTTTTTT	CASSQEITTILFF
TRBV13	-	TRBJ2-5	-	TGTGCCAGCAGCTTAGCGCGGGCTAGCAGCCAAGAGACCCAGTACTTC	CASSLARASSQETQYF
TRBV9	-	TRBJ2-3	-	TGTGCCAGCAGCGTAGCGGGCACAGATACGCAGTATTTT	CASSVAGTDTQYF
TRBV7-9	-	TRBJ2-3	-	TGTGCCAGCAGCTTAAGGGACTTCAGGGATACGCAGTATTTT	CASSLRDFRDTQYF
TRBV5-5	TRBD1	TRBJ2-5	-	TGTGCCAGCTCTACCGGGACAGGGGGGCACGAGACCCAGTACTTC	CASSTGTGGHETQYF
TRBV7-6	-	TRBJ2-3	-	TGTGCCAGCAGCTTAGGCCTAGCAAGTAGCACAGATACGCAGTATTTT	CASSLGLASSTDTQYF
TRBV2	-	TRBJ2-7	-	TGTGCCAGCAGTGAATTTCGGGGCTCCTACGAGCAGTACTTC	CASSEFRGSYEQYF
TRBV9	TRBD2	TRBJ2-7	-	TGTGCCAGCAGCGTAACCGGGACTAGCGTTTACGAGCAGTACTTC	CASSVTGTSVYEQYF
TRBV13	TRBD1	TRBJ1-6	-	TGTGCCAGCAGCTCAGAGGGACAGGGATATAATTCACCCCTCCACTTT	CASSSEGQGYNSPLHF
TRBV27	-	TRBJ2-7	-	TGTGCCAGCAGTTTATCCGGGGTTTCCTACGAGCAGTACTTC	CASSLSGVSYEQYF
TRBV5-6	-	TRBJ2-7	few	TGTGCCAGCAGCTCCTCCTACGAGCAGTACTTC	CASSSSYEQYF
TRBV27	-	TRBJ2-7	few	TGTGCCAGCAGTTTTTGGCCCGTGGGTCGGGGGACCTACGAGCAGTACTTC	CASSFWPVGRGTYEQYF
TRBV7-9	-	TRBJ2-7	once	TGTGCCAGCAGCTCCGGGAAGGACGAGCAGTACTTC	CASSSGKDEQYF
TRBV10-1	-	TRBJ2-7	-	TGCGCCAGCAGTGAGTCGCAACGAAAGAACGAGCAGTACTTC	CASSESQRKNEQYF
TRBV7-9	TRBD2	TRBJ2-1	-	TGTGCCAGCAGACGTCCGGGACTAGCGGTACCCAATGAGCAGTTCTTC	CASRRPGLAVPNEQFF
TRBV11-2	-	TRBJ2-1	-	TGTGCCAGCAGGCGAAGCCCCCGGGTCTATGAGCAGTTCTTC	CASRRSPRVYEQFF
TRBV7-3	-	TRBJ2-1	-	TGTGCCAGCAGCTTAACCGGGATAGCCGGGAATGAGCAGTTCTTC	CASSLTGIAGNEQFF
TRBV10-1	-	TRBJ2-3	-	TGCGCCAGCAGTTCATCCACAGATACGCAGTATTTT	CASSSSTDTQYF
TRBV4-1	-	TRBJ2-5	-	TGCGCCAGCAGCCAACTTTGGACACCCGTCGAGACCCAGTACTTC	CASSQLWTPVETQYF
TRBV10-2	TRBD1	TRBJ2-7	-	TGCGCCAGCAGGGACAGGGGCTACGAGCAGTACTTC	CASRDRGYEQYF
TRBV11-3	TRBD2	TRBJ2-2	-	TGTGCCAGCAGCTTAAGACTAGCGGGAGTTGCGAACACCGGGGAGCTGTTTTTT	CASSLRLAGVANTGELFF
TRBV5-1	TRBD1	TRBJ1-5	-	TGCGCCAGCAGCCCAGCCGGGACAGGGCTTGATCAGCCCCAGCATTTT	CASSPAGTGLDQPQHF
TRBV28	TRBD1	TRBJ2-7	-	TGTGCCAGCAGCCGCGACAGGGTTGAGGGCCGGTACTTC	CASSRDRVEGRYF
TRBV6-6	-	TRBJ2-7	once	TGTGCCAGCACGGAGGGGCTTCGATACGAGCAGTACTTC	CASTEGLRYEQYF